The 21 T cell receptor beta chains below all came from one sample that was sequenced in a study of T cell responses to AZD1222 COVID-19 vaccine. Using immunoSEQ multiplex PCR, the repertoire was profiled, and TCRdb retains in-frame clones only, with some absent. In the table there are about 100,000 clones, around 87% of which are singletons. The specimen was peripheral blood, collected on day 0 of AZD1222 vaccination. Receptor source: an adult in good health.

This CDR3 is CASSPPHNTRGYEQYF. The CDR3, as DNA: TGTGCCAGCTCACCACCCCACAATACGCGAGGCTACGAGCAGTACTTC. The chain carries TRBV18 and TRBJ2-7, with D unclear. CDR1 KGHSH and CDR2 LQKENI come from the germline V gene. V lost 0 bases and J lost 3, with 15 bases in between. The CDR3 is 16 residues long.

V and J are TRBV5-4 and TRBJ2-5, with TRBD1 matching over 10 bases. CDR1 SGHNT and CDR2 YYREEE come from the germline V gene (reference sequence). Losses at the gene ends were 4 bases for V and 5 bases for J; bases not matched to a gene: 11. The CDR3 covers 16 residues. The CDR3, as DNA: TGTGCCAGCAGCCCACGAGGACAGGGGGGGAAGGAGACCCAGTACTTC. This encodes CASSPRGQGGKETQYF.

V usage is TRBV29-1 and J usage is TRBJ1-1, with a tentative D call TRBD1 (6 bases). The CDR3 sequence is 11 residues long. The V end lost 3 bases, the J end lost 8 bases, and 10 bases lay between the germline ends. CDR1 SQVTM and CDR2 ANQGSEA come from the germline V gene. CDR3 nucleotide sequence: TGCAGCGTTGAGTCGACAGGAGAAGCTTTCTTT. The encoded protein is CSVESTGEAFF.

The chain links TRBV7-2 to TRBJ1-1; 7 positions agree with TRBD1. The CDR3 is 15 residues long. CDR1 SGHTA and CDR2 FQGNSA come from the germline V gene. The junction had 4 bases not matched to a gene; V was cut back by 2 bases and J by 1 base. The CDR3 loop is CASSLNSGGNTEAFF. The CDR3 DNA reads as TGTGCCAGCAGCTTAAATTCAGGGGGGAACACTGAAGCTTTCTTT.

The chain recombines TRBV27 with TRBJ2-1; D tentatively reads TRBD1 or TRBD2 (5 bases each). Germline lookup yields CDR1 MNHEY and CDR2 SMNVEV (reference sequence). This CDR3 contains 16 residues. V was pared by 6 bases and J by 2 bases, with 17 bases between. The CDR3 nucleotides are TGTGCCAGCAGCCTTGCCGGGACCGCCCCCTACAATGAGCAGTTCTTC. This codes for CASSLAGTAPYNEQFF.

This chain joins TRBV5-1 and TRBJ1-2; 9 nucleotides agree with TRBD1. The CDR3 length is 16 residues. Germline assignment: CDR1 SGHRS and CDR2 YFSETQ. J gave up 0 bases and V 4 bases, and 7 bases lay outside the gene matches. In DNA form, the CDR3 reads TGCGCCAGCAGCAGGACAGGGGAGGGCACTAACTATGGCTACACCTTC. Translation: CASSRTGEGTNYGYTF.

V gene TRBV5-6 combines with J gene TRBJ1-1, with 10 bases identical to TRBD1. In germline, CDR1 is SGHDT, CDR2 YYEEEE. The V segment lost 4 bases and the J segment 6 bases; nucleotides outside the gene matches: 15. This CDR3 comprises 17 residues. The CDR3, as DNA: TGTGCCAGCAGCGCATCAGGACAGGGGGTATCAGGCTCTGAAGCTTTCTTT. Amino acids: CASSASGQGVSGSEAFF.

The chain's CDR3 is CASSLAEGFNYGYTF. CDR3 coding DNA: TGTGCCAGCAGCTTAGCCGAAGGTTTTAACTATGGCTACACCTTC. V is TRBV11-2 and J is TRBJ1-2; D uncertain. Germline V gene sequence: CDR1 SGHAT, CDR2 FQNNGV. The V end was cut by 1 base, the J end by 1 base, with 10 bases between. The CDR3 contains 15 residues.

The chain carries TRBV6-5 and TRBJ1-5; D is uncertain. CDR3 length: 13 residues. The ends were cut back, 2 bases at V and 6 bases at J, with 8 bases in the middle. Germline assignment: CDR1 MNHEY and CDR2 SVGAGI. The CDR3 loop reads CASSYRVGQPQHF. Written as DNA, the CDR3 is TGTGCCAGCAGTTACAGGGTTGGTCAGCCCCAGCATTTT.

The chain couples TRBV7-8 to TRBJ2-7; D uncertain. The CDR3 has 11 residues. The V end was cut by 1 base, the J end by 5 bases, with 3 bases between. The germline gives CDR1 SGHVS, CDR2 FQNEAQ. The CDR3 nucleotides are TGTGCCAGCAGCTTAGAGGACGAGCAGTACTTC. Its translation is CASSLEDEQYF.

The DNA for the CDR3 is TGTGCCAGCAGCTTAGGCCGACAGGGGCTCTATGGCTACACCTTC. Protein: CASSLGRQGLYGYTF. The chain uses TRBV11-2 and TRBJ1-2; 8 bases match TRBD1. This CDR3 comprises 15 residues. Looked up from germline, CDR1 is SGHAT and CDR2 is FQNNGV. V trimming: 1 base; J trimming: 4 bases; junction bases outside the gene matches: 5.

This rearrangement joins TRBV6-5 to TRBJ2-1; the match to TRBD2 covers 9 bases. Per the germline V gene, CDR1 is MNHEY and CDR2 is SVGAGI. This CDR3 is built from 15 residues. J was trimmed by 6 bases and V by 6 bases; bases with no gene match: 9. The chain's CDR3 is CASRVLAGPANEQFF. The CDR3 DNA follows: TGTGCCAGCAGAGTCCTAGCGGGGCCTGCCAATGAGCAGTTCTTC.

V and J are TRBV7-9 and TRBJ2-3; tentative D call: TRBD2 (5 bases). Trimming cost V 2 bases and J 0 bases, with 15 bases left between them. Germline V gene lookup returns CDR1 SEHNR and CDR2 FQNEAQ (reference sequence). There are 17 residues in the CDR3. DNA of the CDR3: TGTGCCAGCAGCTTAAGGTCCCTAGCTATTAGCACAGATACGCAGTATTTT. This gives the protein CASSLRSLAISTDTQYF.

V usage is TRBV28 and J usage is TRBJ2-1, with 11 bases lining up with TRBD2. After removal of 5 bases from V and 3 bases from J, the junction contained 3 bases not matched to a gene. Germline CDR1 and CDR2: MDHEN and SYDVKM. This CDR3 is built from 15 residues. This CDR3 is CASSMTSGIYNEQFF. CDR3 DNA sequence: TGTGCCAGCAGTATGACTAGCGGGATCTACAATGAGCAGTTCTTC.

V usage is TRBV7-9 and J usage is TRBJ1-4; no reliable D call. Looked up from germline, CDR1 is SEHNR and CDR2 is FQNEAQ (reference sequence). Between the trimmed V and J ends, which lost 3 bases and 6 bases, there was a span of 20 bases. The CDR3 runs to 17 residues. CDR3 DNA sequence: TGTGCCAGCAGCTTGCCCGGAAAGGGCCAACTAGATGAAAAACTGTTTTTT. Translation: CASSLPGKGQLDEKLFF.

This clone has a handful of counts. The chain carries TRBV6-5 and TRBJ2-1; TRBD2 agrees at 12 bases. The CDR3 contains 15 residues. With 4 bases clipped from V and 6 bases from J, the junction kept 4 bases outside the gene matches. CDR1 and CDR2 from the germline V gene are MNHEY and SVGAGI. CDR3: CASSFGLAGFNEQFF. The CDR3, as DNA: TGTGCCAGCAGTTTCGGACTAGCGGGATTCAATGAGCAGTTCTTC.

The gene calls are TRBV7-3 and TRBJ2-3; the match to TRBD2 covers 8 bases. The germline CDR1 and CDR2 sequences are SGHTA and FQGTGA. The CDR3 has 14 amino acids. V dropped 3 bases and J dropped 2; count of bases not matched to a gene: 1. The chain's CDR3 is CASSLGLDTDTQYF. In nucleotides, the CDR3 is TGTGCCAGCAGCTTGGGACTAGACACAGATACGCAGTATTTT.

The rearrangement joins TRBV19 to TRBJ1-1, with TRBD1 identical over 8 bases. Germline assignment: CDR1 LNHDA and CDR2 SQIVND (reference sequence). The CDR3 contains 13 residues. V gave up 8 bases and J gave up 4 bases; unmatched junction bases: 6. For the CDR3, the DNA is TGTGCCAGTCGACAGGGGCAGATCACTGAAGCTTTCTTT. It specifies CASRQGQITEAFF.

The CDR3 DNA follows: TGTGCCAGCAGCCACTCCGGGACAGGACGACAAGAGACCCAGTACTTC. Its translation is CASSHSGTGRQETQYF. V and J are TRBV5-5 and TRBJ2-5, with 8 bases identical to TRBD1. CDR3 length: 16 residues. V was pared by 4 bases and J by 2 bases, with 10 bases of the junction left unmatched. The germline gives CDR1 SGHKS, CDR2 YYEKEE (reference sequence).

The chain joins TRBV29-1 to TRBJ2-7; TRBD2 is a possible D gene (5 bases). V lost 3 bases to trimming and J lost 4 bases, with 7 bases between them. CDR1 and CDR2 (germline): SQVTM, ANQGSEA. This CDR3 comprises 11 residues. CDR3 sequence reads: CSVDGKYEQYF. The CDR3 coding sequence is TGCAGCGTTGACGGGAAGTACGAGCAGTACTTC.

J is TRBJ2-7 and V is TRBV7-2; 12 nucleotides match TRBD2. This CDR3 spans 16 amino acids. CDR1 and CDR2 from the germline V gene are SGHTA and FQGNSA. After removal of 1 base from V and 6 bases from J, the junction contained 7 bases not matched to a gene. This CDR3 reads CASSLGLTSGSGEQYF. DNA of the CDR3: TGTGCCAGCAGCTTAGGGTTGACTAGCGGGAGTGGCGAGCAGTACTTC.